This T cell receptor (beta chain) appears in the sequencing data of a study of cytomegalovirus exposure and HLA in healthy donors (dated by TCRdb to between 2016 and 2019). Regarding the complete study: An earlier analysis of several hundred of the donors reported over 250 Gb of sequence data and 117 million unique TCR beta sequences obtained from approximately 180 million T cells. An early release covering roughly 600 HLA-typed donors comprised about 300 gigabases of sequencing data and tens of millions of unique TCR sequences. Of the 350 to 450 genotyped donors, approximately 82% fell in the genetic ancestry cluster associated with self-reported Caucasian donors. The study aimed to test whether signatures of past pathogen exposure could be identified by cataloging public T cell receptors. The study used immunosequencing to profile the T cell repertoires of 670 or so subjects and linked those repertoires to cytomegalovirus serostatus. Besides the first cohort of hundreds of subjects, a separate validation cohort made up of roughly 120 different subjects was used. To predict cytomegalovirus infection status, the study combined high-throughput TCR immunosequencing, statistical association of individual TCRs with disease status, and machine learning. In a later analysis, previously published TCR beta repertoires from some 640 donors were re-analyzed and high-resolution HLA genotyping was added so that TCR occurrence patterns could be studied. Rather than drawing on any new phenotypic data, the later analysis identified candidate immune exposures from TCR beta sequences and the way those sequences occurred across donors. An earlier analysis of roughly 580 of the donors used high-throughput TCR beta sequencing to judge whether each TCR beta V gene segment behaved as functional or pseudogenic. Donor age, sex, ethnicity and CMV serostatus were compiled alongside the repertoire data. Genome-wide SNP genotypes for about three fifths of the 666 donors were used in a later genetic analysis, which treated that subset as a discovery cohort. Every discovery cohort repertoire had been produced on one sequencing platform. Both class I and class II loci were covered by HLA typing, at four-digit resolution. Typing coverage differed by locus: A, B, C, DRB1 and DQB1 were typed in roughly 620-630 donors, DQA1 in 500 to 550, DPA1 in around 580, and DPB1 in about 450. Because of strong linkage in the cohort, five DR-DQ haplotypes were treated as single units for association and clustering. Among some 410 genotyped donors of the cohort, an average of around 220,000 unique TCR beta nucleotide sequences was sequenced per donor, of which about 20% were non-productive.

In the germline V gene (reference sequence), CDR1 corresponds to LNHDA and CDR2 to SQIVND. The CDR3 numbers 14 residues from cysteine through phenylalanine. CDR3 DNA only is kept here, 42 bases in frame from base 1. V is pared back by 2 bases and J by 1 base, with 8 bases lying between the germline termini. Library preparation used the immunoSEQ multiplex PCR assay. The multiplex PCR relied on a mix of 60 forward primers for TCR Vbeta segments and 13 reverse primers for TCR Jbeta segments. Amplification of the CDR3 region of rearranged TCR beta genes was performed with a multiplex PCR assay on genomic DNA. On the Illumina HiSeq System, the amplified TCR beta libraries were sequenced as 87-base-pair reads. The source study handled its data this way. In a later analysis, roughly 80 million unique TCR beta chains were counted across the roughly 610 repertoires, and around 11 million of these chains were shared by at least two donors. A nearest-neighbor algorithm error-corrected the raw reads and collapsed the reads into unique sequences, merging closely related sequences to remove PCR and sequencing errors. CDR3 sequences were aligned to IMGT reference sequences to assign V, D and J gene segments. For a sequence to be retained, a match of at least six nucleotides was required to both a V gene segment and a J gene segment. Rearrangements were called productive when the CDR3 lacked stop codons and stayed in frame with V and J; all others were non-productive. CDR3 was defined by IMGT convention, running from the second conserved V-encoded cysteine to the conserved J-encoded phenylalanine. In an earlier analysis of 500 to 650 of the donors, sequences lacking an unambiguous match to a single V gene segment were excluded. In an earlier analysis of about 590 of the donors, a V segment was called functional when productive rearrangements were above 56.7%, and segregating when the standard deviation between donors exceeded 5%. A statistical classification framework was developed to diagnose cytomegalovirus status using the catalog of TCR beta chain sequences. A later analysis assigned V and J genes by comparing TCR nucleotide sequences with IMGT/GENE-DB human TR gene sequences. Using the TCRdist pipeline, a later analysis assigned CDR3 sequences along with most-parsimonious VDJ recombination scenarios. A later analysis defined each TCR beta chain by its CDR3 amino acid sequence plus V-gene family, and excluded reads lacking a unique V-gene family. In a later analysis, 450 to 600 highly shared, low-generation-probability nucleotide sequences were removed to address suspected cross-contamination and a sequencing artifact. In a later analysis, a clonal expansion index was calculated for each public chain from normalized within-repertoire ranks of inferred template counts. In a later analysis, generation probabilities were computed with a VDJ recombination model fitted to out-of-frame rearrangements, and the resulting probabilities were checked against IGoR. In a later analysis, TCR-TCR, TCR-HLA and TCR-CMV co-occurrence was scored with hypergeometric tests, and a repertoire-size bias correction was applied to TCR pairs. A later analysis estimated false discovery rates by permuting HLA or CMV assignments 20 times. In a later analysis, co-occurring TCRs were grouped using DBSCAN, and TCRdist sequence similarity was added for clustering within HLA-allele-positive subsets. For co-occurrence clustering, repertoires with fewer than 30,000 or more than 120,000 public chains were excluded, along with several repertoires with anomalous nucleotide sharing. Imported from immuneACCESS, the table was reduced by TCRdb to in-frame sequences with V and J called. These copies leave out some clones; in studies compared against another copy, an unresolved V gene accounts for under half, and the cause of the remainder is not known. V and J calls and clone size come straight from that table; D and trimming were deduced from the DNA. In this sample's table one finds about 54,000 clones. 6.5% to 8.5% of the sample lies in the top ten.

The cohort consisted of hundreds of healthy bone marrow donors. At the time of sampling, all cohort members were nominally healthy, though unrecorded immune exposures were likely present. The donor tested CMV seronegative, placing the donor among the approximately 360 seronegative members of the cohort. Each donor provided a peripheral blood sample, and peripheral blood mononuclear cells were used for TCR beta sequencing. Genomic DNA was extracted from the blood cell samples with the Qiagen DNeasy Blood Extraction Kit. General study outcomes and caveats: When HLA alleles, especially DR and DQ, strongly co-occurred, attributing TCR associations to individual alleles was difficult. Most TCR sequences were seen in very few donors, while some public TCRs were found in many individuals. In this cohort, only TCR beta chains were sequenced, and detectable features were limited by the absence of alpha or paired-chain data. In a later analysis, most CMV-associated TCR beta chains were found to appear HLA-restricted, with HLA associations seemingly driven largely by CMV exposure. Presence/absence analyses assumed roughly uniform sequencing depth across donors, an assumption that may not hold. Linkage disequilibrium might explain the correlated functional status among segregating V segments, but an unknown experimental factor could not be excluded. A cluster of highly shared sequence variants was judged likely to be a technical artifact of the sequencing pipeline. The classifier was reported to diagnose cytomegalovirus status with high specificity and sensitivity in both the original cohort and the validation cohort. In a later analysis, 15,000 to 20,000 TCR beta sequences were associated with specific HLA alleles at a false discovery rate of 0.05. A further reported finding was that TCR beta sequences accurately predicted the HLA-A and HLA-B alleles for most subjects in the first cohort. A total of 150 to 200 TCR beta chains were listed by the study as associated with cytomegalovirus. The earlier analysis of fewer than 750 of the donors excluded roughly 16 rarely observed V segments, including chromosome 9 orphons, because counts were too low. Broadly in line with IMGT annotations, most TCR beta V segments showed up in productive rearrangements about 87% or about 30% of the time in an earlier analysis of several hundred of the donors. In a later genetic analysis, fewer N-insertions in productive TCRs were reported among donors in an Asian-associated ancestry cluster than the roughly 710-donor mean. The authors suggested that the approach could potentially be generalized to other disease states and immunological phenotypes. An association between a missense DCLRE1C variant and V-gene and J-gene trimming of TCR beta chains was found in a later genetic analysis and replicated in an independent cohort. A later analysis found that HLA-associated TCR beta chains were more clonally expanded and had lower generation probabilities than equally common non-associated chains. According to a later analysis, parvovirus B19, influenza, CMV and Epstein-Barr virus appeared linked to several top co-occurrence clusters. Because HLA typing was missing for some donors at each locus, association tests included only the typed subset. Some IMGT-functional V segments, including TRBV6-2 and TRBV6-3, could not be told apart with the 87-base-pair reads, so those segments were excluded. The only immune exposure information available for the cohort was CMV serostatus. In vitro tests confirmed that a few of the cytomegalovirus-associated TCR beta chains recognize cytomegalovirus antigens. A later analysis found that TCR association rates varied across HLA loci, with DRB1 alleles showing the most associated TCRs and HLA-C alleles the fewest.

Worth noting for this clone: Its antigen is not yet known.

The receptor chain draws on TRBV19 and TRBJ1-1, with the D segment identity uncertain. The sequence derives from a woman in her thirties or forties in good health and CMV-seronegative. The specimen sequenced was PBMCs. The CDR3 has the sequence CASSIHQKNTEAFF. In nucleotide form, the sequence is TGTGCCAGTAGTATACATCAGAAGAACACTGAAGCTTTCTTT.